The subject of this entry is one T cell receptor beta chain. These data are taken from a study of human T cells and chemical hapten exposure. TCRdb reprocessed the RACE reads via MiXCR and lists one record per CDR3 protein. The data show approximately 90,000 distinct CDR3 sequences, approximately 10% seen once. Time point of the sample: patch test 2, 6 weeks after DPC sensitization. Stated treatment: therapeutic diphenylcyclopropenone sensitization with weekly scalp DPC. The junction had 3 bases not matched to a gene; V was cut back by 5 bases and J by 2 bases. This CDR3 contains 13 residues. Germline-derived CDR1 and CDR2 are SQVTM and ANQGSEA.

The V and J genes are TRBV29-1 and TRBJ2-7; 10 positions match TRBD1. The source was whole blood, collected in connection with sensitization to the hapten diphenylcyclopropenone (DPC). The source of this sequence is a man aged 35-49 years with alopecia areata. Some clones in this sample may be carry-over from other donors' samples. As DNA, the CDR3 is TGCAGCGTTAGGACAGGGGGACCCTACGAGCAGTACTTC. It codes for CSVRTGGPYEQYF.